These 21 T cell receptor beta chains share one sample of origin, sequenced in a study of STAT5B mutations in CD4+ large granular lymphocyte leukemia. TCRdb's table, derived via immunoSEQ multiplex PCR, lists solely in-frame clones and lacks some. The profile covers 38,000 or so clones, with around 85% appearing a single time and 1% to 1.5% taken by the ten largest. Sequencing was performed on CD4+ T cells from blood buffy coats. The source is a human donor in good health.

The chain has TRBV6-5 and TRBJ2-2; D ambiguous. CDR3 length: 13 residues. Germline V gene lookup returns CDR1 MNHEY and CDR2 SVGAGI. Trimming removed 0 bases from V and 6 bases from J, with 5 bases in between. For the CDR3, the DNA is TGTGCCAGCAGTTACTCTTTAGCCGGGGAGCTGTTTTTT. This translates into CASSYSLAGELFF.

The V call is TRBV7-2, the J call TRBJ1-5; D is undetermined. CDR3 length: 13 amino acids. CDR1 SGHTA and CDR2 FQGNSA come from the germline V gene. V was pared by 1 base and J by 0 bases, with 1 base between. DNA of the CDR3: TGTGCCAGCAGCTTAGATAGCAATCAGCCCCAGCATTTT. Encoded protein: CASSLDSNQPQHF.

This clone was detected only a few times. The chain employs TRBV5-1 and TRBJ1-2, with unresolved D. The length of the CDR3 is 17 residues. Trimming pared 0 bases from V and 0 bases from J, leaving 15 bases between. Looked up from germline, CDR1 is SGHRS and CDR2 is YFSETQ. The CDR3 spells CASSLVAQPLTNYGYTF. The CDR3 DNA follows: TGCGCCAGCAGCTTGGTGGCCCAACCCCTTACTAACTATGGCTACACCTTC.

The chain has TRBV19 and TRBJ2-7, with TRBD2 matching 14 bases. V dropped 4 bases and J dropped 7; count of bases not matched to a gene: 6. The CDR3 is made up of 15 amino acids. Germline CDR1 reads LNHDA; CDR2 reads SQIVND (reference sequence). CDR3 DNA: TGTGCCAGTAGTAGGGGACTAGCGGGAGCTCATGAGCAGTACTTC. This codes for CASSRGLAGAHEQYF. Supplemented by reference TRBV19 and TRBJ2-7, the full variable domain reads DGGITQSPKYLFRKEGQNVTLSCEQNLNHDAMYWYRQDPGQGLRLIYYSQIVNDFQKGDIAEGYSVSREKKESFPLTVTSAQKNPTAFYLCASSRGLAGAHEQYFGPGTRLTVT.

The chain couples TRBV2 to TRBJ2-2; TRBD1 agrees at 7 bases. The ends lost 10 bases at V and 4 bases at J; junction bases unmatched: 6. Germline values: CDR1 SNHLY, CDR2 FYNNEI. The CDR3 totals 13 residues. CDR3 nucleotides: TGTGCCACACGACAGGGCGGCACCGGGGAGCTGTTTTTT. Protein product: CATRQGGTGELFF.

This clone was observed a handful of times. The chain has TRBV27 and TRBJ1-5; D not resolved. Trimming shortened V by 2 bases and J by 11 bases, and 13 bases separated the two germline ends. Germline V gene sequence: CDR1 MNHEY, CDR2 SMNVEV (reference sequence). This CDR3 contains 13 residues. For the CDR3, the DNA is TGTGCCAGCAGTTTAGGGCTGAAGGATACCCAGCATTTT. It codes for CASSLGLKDTQHF.

The chain recombines TRBV4-1 with TRBJ2-7; possible D gene TRBD1, 6 bases. This CDR3 is 16 amino acids long. In germline, CDR1 is MGHRA, CDR2 YSYEKL. Trimming pared 1 base from V and 0 bases from J, leaving 13 bases between. The CDR3 nucleotides are TGCGCCAGCAGCCAAGCCGGGACACCTGGCTCCTACGAGCAGTACTTC. Residues: CASSQAGTPGSYEQYF.

The gene calls are TRBV5-1 and TRBJ1-6, with D unresolved. The CDR3 covers 15 residues. The germline CDR1 and CDR2 sequences are SGHRS and YFSETQ. V was clipped by 2 bases and J by 6 bases, with 12 bases between them. Here the CDR3 reads CASSFRPGSNSPLHF. For the CDR3, the DNA is TGCGCCAGCAGCTTCAGGCCAGGCAGTAATTCACCCCTCCACTTT.

This clone was observed a few times. The V gene is TRBV7-3, the J gene TRBJ2-1, with D perhaps TRBD1 or TRBD2 (7 bases each). V lost 5 bases to trimming and J lost 6 bases, with 32 bases between them. CDR1 SGHTA and CDR2 FQGTGA come from the germline V gene. The CDR3 has 20 residues. The CDR3 here is CASSNLGTDGRYGRVNEQFF. The CDR3 region has the DNA TGTGCCAGCAGCAACCTCGGGACAGACGGGAGGTATGGAAGGGTCAATGAGCAGTTCTTC.

This chain links TRBV10-1 with TRBJ1-3; 7 bases fit TRBD1. Losses at the gene ends were 2 bases for V and 0 bases for J; bases not matched to a gene: 1. Germline CDR1 is WNHNN and CDR2 is SYGVQD (reference sequence). The CDR3 length is 15 residues. The DNA for the CDR3 is TGCGCCAGCAGTGAGACAGGGGCCTCTGGAAACACCATATATTTT. Translation gives CASSETGASGNTIYF.

The V gene is TRBV7-3, the J gene TRBJ2-3; either TRBD1 or TRBD2 may supply D (5 bases each). Looked up from germline, CDR1 is SGHTA and CDR2 is FQGTGA. V lost 5 bases, J lost 2 bases, and 14 bases lay in between. The CDR3 totals 15 residues. CDR3 in DNA: TGTGCCAGCAGCCCTGGGGACCCCTACACAGATACGCAGTATTTT. This sequence encodes CASSPGDPYTDTQYF.

In this sample, this clone turned up a few times. The chain uses TRBV6-1 and TRBJ1-1, with D unclear. The CDR3 sequence is 14 residues long. Germline lookup yields CDR1 MNHNS and CDR2 SASEGT. Trimming shortened V by 3 bases and J by 3 bases, and 11 bases separated the two germline ends. CDR3 sequence: CASSDRPGDTEAFF. CDR3 DNA: TGTGCCAGCAGTGATCGGCCTGGGGACACTGAAGCTTTCTTT.

The chain links TRBV5-1 to TRBJ2-3; TRBD1 aligns across 11 bases. Germline trimming cut 2 bases from V and 4 bases from J; bases unmatched to any gene: 6. The CDR3 length is 16 residues. Germline loops: CDR1 SGHRS, CDR2 YFSETQ. The chain's CDR3 is CASSFGQGAGADTQYF. The CDR3 DNA reads as TGCGCCAGCAGCTTCGGACAGGGGGCCGGCGCAGATACGCAGTATTTT.

In this sample, this clone turned up a few times. CDR3 residues: CASSSRNRARSEKLFF. As DNA, the CDR3 is TGTGCCAGCAGCTCGAGAAACAGGGCACGTAGTGAAAAACTGTTTTTT. The chain couples TRBV13 to TRBJ1-4; weak D call: TRBD1 (6 bases). Germline V lookup: CDR1 PRHDT, CDR2 FYEKMQ (reference sequence). The V and J ends lost 4 bases and 7 bases respectively, with 19 bases between them. This CDR3 is 16 amino acids long. Filled out from reference TRBV13 and TRBJ1-4, the complete variable domain reads AAGVIQSPRHLIKEKRETATLKCYPIPRHDTVYWYQQGPGQDPQFLISFYEKMQSDKGSIPDRFSAQQFSDYHSELNMSSLELGDSALYFCASSSRNRARSEKLFFGSGTQLSVL.

This clone appeared once. This chain uses TRBV7-6 with TRBJ2-7; D is undetermined. CDR3 length: 16 amino acids. Per the germline V gene, CDR1 is SGHVS and CDR2 is FNYEAQ. Trimming took 1 base from V and 0 from J, leaving 13 bases between them. The CDR3 loop is CASSLGHGRNSYEQYF. The CDR3 DNA sequence: TGTGCCAGCAGCTTAGGACACGGCAGGAACTCCTACGAGCAGTACTTC.

The V call is TRBV9, the J call TRBJ1-4; tentative D call: TRBD1 (6 bases). From germline, CDR1 is SGDLS and CDR2 YYNGEE. Trimming stripped 0 bases from V and 7 bases from J, with 13 bases between. The CDR3 runs 15 residues. The CDR3 reads CASSVGPGESEKLFF. DNA of the CDR3: TGTGCCAGCAGCGTAGGGCCAGGGGAAAGTGAAAAACTGTTTTTT. The variable domain in full, with the rest retrieved from reference TRBV9 and TRBJ1-4, is DSGVTQTPKHLITATGQRVTLRCSPRSGDLSVYWYQQSLDQGLQFLIQYYNGEERAKGNILERFSAQQFPDLHSELNLSSLELGDSALYFCASSVGPGESEKLFFGSGTQLSVL.

The chain combines TRBV18 with TRBJ2-2, with D perhaps given as TRBD1 or TRBD2 (5 bases each). V was clipped by 3 bases and J by 0 bases, with 11 bases between them. Germline CDR1 KGHSH, CDR2 LQKENI. The CDR3 consists of 16 residues. The CDR3 protein is CASSPWDLANTGELFF. In nucleotides, the CDR3 is TGTGCCAGCTCACCTTGGGACCTAGCGAACACCGGGGAGCTGTTTTTT. The variable domain in full, with the rest retrieved from reference TRBV18 and TRBJ2-2, is NAGVMQNPRHLVRRRGQEARLRCSPMKGHSHVYWYRQLPEEGLKFMVYLQKENIIDESGMPKERFSAEFPKEGPSILRIQQVVRGDSAAYFCASSPWDLANTGELFFGEGSRLTVL.

This clone showed up just a few times. This chain connects TRBV7-9 to TRBJ1-5, with D unclear. Per the germline V gene, CDR1 is SEHNR and CDR2 is FQNEAQ (reference sequence). The CDR3 covers 12 residues. V was trimmed by 3 bases and J by 8 bases, leaving 8 bases between them. CDR3 loop: CASSFGKEPQHF. CDR3 DNA: TGTGCCAGCAGCTTCGGGAAGGAGCCCCAGCATTTT.

The chain links TRBV14 to TRBJ1-2; maybe TRBD1 (5 bases). The germline V gene encodes CDR1 SGHDN and CDR2 FVKESK. V was clipped by 1 base and J by 10 bases, with 7 bases between them. CDR3 size: 11 residues. The CDR3 sequence: CASSQVTDYTF. The DNA of the CDR3 is TGTGCCAGCAGCCAAGTGACAGACTACACCTTC.

The V and J genes are TRBV5-8 and TRBJ1-1, with 12 bases identical to TRBD1. The CDR3 loop spans 15 amino acids. Losses at the gene ends were 0 bases for V and 10 bases for J; bases not matched to a gene: 7. Germline lookup yields CDR1 SGHTS and CDR2 YDEGEE. CDR3 bases: TGTGCCAGCAGCTTGGTGGGACAGGGGGCTGGAAGAGCTTTCTTT. It translates to CASSLVGQGAGRAFF.

The V gene is TRBV19, the J gene TRBJ2-4; 12 bases are shared with TRBD1. The CDR3 spans 16 residues. J lost 7 bases, V lost 6 bases, and 10 bases had no gene match. Germline CDR1 LNHDA, CDR2 SQIVND (reference sequence). The CDR3 reads CASSSFMGQGANIQYF. In DNA form, the CDR3 reads TGTGCCAGTAGCTCTTTTATGGGACAGGGGGCGAACATTCAGTACTTC.